The 16 T cell receptor beta chains given below trace back to one sample, sequenced in a study of post-analysis software for immune sequencing data. Study conclusions and caveats: The five TRBV segments detected at higher frequency in patients than in controls included TRBV5-6, TRBV5-1 and TRBV20-1.

The authors incorporated unique molecular identifiers into the TCR beta cDNA libraries. A single record per CDR3 protein comes from TCRdb applying MiXCR to the PCR reads. The data show around 190,000 distinct CDR3 sequences, with approximately 28% seen just once and around 3.2% held by the top ten. Their cognate antigens are unknown. The specimen sequenced was blood. Receptors were obtained from a girl aged 2-17 years with multiple sclerosis.

Turning to this clonotype: A much larger clonotype is one base distant, so this may be a read error. The chain joins TRBV20-1 to TRBJ2-5, with D uncertain. The CDR3 runs to 11 residues. Germline V gene lookup returns CDR1 DFQATT and CDR2 SNEGSKA (reference sequence). The CDR3 coding sequence is TGCGGTGCCACAGTGGGAGAGACCCAGTACTTC. Its translation: CGATVGETQYF.

This clonotype was counted many times. The J gene is TRBJ2-1, the V gene TRBV24-1, with TRBD1 matching 9 bases. V lost 7 bases and J lost 7; bases outside the gene matches: 1. The germline V gene has CDR1 KGHDR and CDR2 SFDVKD. The CDR3 contains 12 residues. CDR3 protein: CATRTGGNEQFF. In nucleotides, the CDR3 is TGTGCCACCAGGACAGGGGGGAATGAGCAGTTCTTC.

This rearrangement joins TRBV5-1 to TRBJ2-1; perhaps TRBD2 as D (5 bases). The CDR3 sequence is 14 residues long. V dropped 3 bases and J dropped 2 bases, with 9 bases sitting between them. Germline values: CDR1 SGHRS, CDR2 YFSETQ. Here the CDR3 DNA reads TGCGCCAGCAGCTCCGGGGTAGCCTACAATGAGCAGTTCTTC. Protein: CASSSGVAYNEQFF. The full variable domain, rest sourced from reference TRBV5-1 and TRBJ2-1, is KAGVTQTPRYLIKTRGQQVTLSCSPISGHRSVSWYQQTPGQGLQFLFEYFSETQRNKGNFPGRFSGRQFSNSRSEMNVSTLELGDSALYLCASSSGVAYNEQFFGPGTRLTVL.

This clonotype showed up many times. The chain joins TRBV4-2 to TRBJ2-7; TRBD2 aligns across 10 bases. J lost 4 bases, V lost 0 bases, and 15 bases had no gene match. Germline-derived CDR1 and CDR2 are LGHNA and YNFKEQ. This CDR3 comprises 19 residues. The CDR3 loop reads CASSQERGLAGVVGYEQYF. The CDR3 DNA reads TGTGCCAGCAGCCAAGAGAGGGGGCTAGCGGGAGTTGTGGGATACGAGCAGTACTTC.

Comments on this clonotype: A much larger clone lies a single base off, so this may be a read error. The chain carries TRBV20-1 and TRBJ2-1, with 13 bases lining up with TRBD2. The germline CDR1 and CDR2 sequences are DFQATT and SNEGSKA (reference sequence). The CDR3 length is 14 residues. The CDR3, as DNA: TGCAGTGCCAAGGGACTAGCGGGAAGCAATGTGCAGTTCTTC. Protein: CSAKGLAGSNVQFF.

This clonotype has a handful of counts. The V call is TRBV28, the J call TRBJ2-6; D remains ambiguous. The germline V gene encodes CDR1 MDHEN and CDR2 SYDVKM. The V end was cut by 8 bases, the J end by 0 bases, with 14 bases between. The CDR3 consists of 16 residues. The CDR3, as DNA: TGTGCCAGCGGGTACCGAGTTAGCTCTGGGGCCAACGTCCTGACTTTC. Encoded protein: CASGYRVSSGANVLTF.

This clonotype is a singleton in its sample. The chain joins TRBV7-2 to TRBJ2-7; 7 nucleotides match TRBD1. The DNA end is more similar to TRBJ2-5, so the J call may be wrong. Germline-derived CDR1 and CDR2 are SGHTA and FQGNSA. There are 14 residues in the CDR3. This CDR3 reads CASSFFGTAETQYF. In nucleotides, the CDR3 is TGTGCCAGCAGCTTCTTCGGGACAGCGGAGACCCAGTACTTC.

This clonotype has at least ten counts. The chain employs TRBV5-1 and TRBJ1-4; a possible D gene is TRBD1 (5 bases). The CDR3 is made up of 15 amino acids. Trimming pared 3 bases from V and 3 bases from J, leaving 12 bases between. Germline V gene lookup returns CDR1 SGHRS and CDR2 YFSETQ. The CDR3 DNA follows: TGCGCCAGCAGCTATTCGGGACCTTCTAATGAAAAACTGTTTTTT. This encodes CASSYSGPSNEKLFF. The full variable domain, with the rest looked up from reference TRBV5-1 and TRBJ1-4, is KAGVTQTPRYLIKTRGQQVTLSCSPISGHRSVSWYQQTPGQGLQFLFEYFSETQRNKGNFPGRFSGRQFSNSRSEMNVSTLELGDSALYLCASSYSGPSNEKLFFGSGTQLSVL.

This clonotype occurred many times. This rearrangement joins TRBV14 to TRBJ2-5; tentative D call: TRBD2 (5 bases). V was pared by 1 base and J by 0 bases, with 12 bases between. Germline CDR1 reads SGHDN; CDR2 reads FVKESK. This CDR3 spans 16 amino acids. The CDR3 region has the DNA TGTGCCAGCAGCCAAGCCTGGGGAGCGTACCAAGAGACCCAGTACTTC. It translates to CASSQAWGAYQETQYF.

This chain connects TRBV12-3 or TRBV12-4 to TRBJ2-5; 15 bases are shared with TRBD2. The trim removed 3 bases at V and 5 bases at J, leaving 4 bases unmatched. The CDR3 covers 16 residues. This CDR3 is CASSLGLAGGRETQYF. The CDR3 DNA follows: TGTGCCAGCAGTTTGGGACTAGCGGGAGGAAGGGAGACCCAGTACTTC.

There are a few counts of this clonotype. V gene TRBV29-1 combines with J gene TRBJ1-1, with TRBD1 identical over 10 bases. Germline V gene sequence: CDR1 SQVTM, CDR2 ANQGSEA. This CDR3 comprises 15 residues. Trimming removed 0 bases from V and 4 bases from J; junction bases left unmatched: 5. This CDR3 reads CSVEDRGTGATEAFF. As DNA, the CDR3 is TGCAGCGTTGAAGATCGGGGGACAGGGGCCACTGAAGCTTTCTTT. The full variable domain, in which reference TRBV29-1 and TRBJ1-1 provide the parts outside the CDR3, is SAVISQKPSRDICQRGTSLTIQCQVDSQVTMMFWYRQQPGQSLTLIATANQGSEATYESGFVIDKFPISRPNLTFSTLTVSNMSPEDSSIYLCSVEDRGTGATEAFFGQGTRLTVV.

This clonotype showed up just a few times. The gene calls are TRBV28 and TRBJ1-5; the match to TRBD1 covers 9 bases. The length of the CDR3 is 18 residues. Trimming cost V 3 bases and J 6 bases; bases outside gene matches: 15. Germline-derived CDR1 and CDR2 are MDHEN and SYDVKM. CDR3 DNA sequence: TGTGCCAGCAGTTTCTCCCCGAGGGGACAGGGATTCGGTCAGCCCCAGCATTTT. Protein: CASSFSPRGQGFGQPQHF.

This clonotype was observed at least ten times. The chain links TRBV28 to TRBJ2-5; no firm D call. Trimming stripped 1 base from V and 5 bases from J, with 11 bases between. The germline V gene has CDR1 MDHEN and CDR2 SYDVKM. The CDR3 runs to 14 residues. CDR3 region: CASSLSGIRETQYF. DNA of the CDR3: TGTGCCAGCAGTTTATCTGGGATCCGGGAGACCCAGTACTTC.

This clonotype was detected many times. The V gene is TRBV29-1, the J gene TRBJ2-1, with D perhaps matching TRBD2 (5 bases). Germline V gene lookup returns CDR1 SQVTM and CDR2 ANQGSEA. V was trimmed by 6 bases and J by 0 bases, leaving 12 bases between them. The CDR3 contains 14 residues. The CDR3 loop is CSVEGRSSYNEQFF. The DNA of the CDR3 is TGCAGCGTCGAGGGCAGGAGCTCCTACAATGAGCAGTTCTTC.

This clonotype was seen a handful of times. DNA of the CDR3: TGCAGTGCTAGAGCCCAAGAGGGCGTACAACCTGAAGCTTTCTTT. Translating gives CSARAQEGVQPEAFF. The rearrangement joins TRBV20-1 to TRBJ1-1, with no clear D. The V gene's germline CDR1 is DFQATT and CDR2 SNEGSKA (reference sequence). This CDR3 contains 15 residues. V was clipped by 1 base and J by 6 bases, with 18 bases between them.

V is TRBV5-1 and J is TRBJ2-7; 7 nucleotides match TRBD1. Trimming removed 5 bases from V and 5 bases from J; junction bases left unmatched: 10. This CDR3 has 14 residues. Germline V gives CDR1 SGHRS, CDR2 YFSETQ. CDR3 region: CASSPGQTWDEQYF. The CDR3 DNA reads as TGCGCCAGCAGTCCGGGACAGACATGGGACGAGCAGTACTTC.